The rows below give T cell receptor beta chains drawn from one sample of a study of blood T cell repertoires in COVID-19. TCRdb's table, derived via immunoSEQ multiplex PCR, lists solely in-frame clones and lacks some. The data show about 480,000 clones, around 89% seen once. The sequenced sample consisted of PBMCs or T cells enriched from blood (not recorded which). The receptors shown here come from a woman aged 40 to 50 who had recovered from COVID-19. Both conserved end residues are part of each CDR3. The D gene is left open where the match is weak. Size tells how often a clone was seen (once, few, many) or the class of an expanded clone, and some rows leave it out.

- TRBJ2-1 - TRBV3-1/TRBV3-2 15 CASSPSTVSYNEQFF TGTGCCAGCAGCCCGTCGACAGTCTCCTACAATGAGCAGTTCTTC
- TRBJ1-1 - TRBV10-3 13 CAITEGLSTEAFF TGTGCCATCACGGAGGGGTTAAGCACTGAAGCTTTCTTT
once TRBJ1-5 TRBD1 TRBV19 14 CASSGTGPGMPQHF TGTGCCAGTAGTGGGACAGGGCCAGGGATGCCCCAGCATTTT
- TRBJ1-4 TRBD1 TRBV27 16 CASSTNYRGGREKLFF TGTGCCAGCAGTACTAACTACAGGGGAGGTCGGGAAAAACTGTTTTTT
- TRBJ2-2 TRBD2 TRBV2 15 CASSTLMGGTGELFF TGTGCCAGCAGTACCCTTATGGGAGGGACCGGGGAGCTGTTTTTT
- TRBJ2-1 - TRBV12-5 12 CASSLIYNEQFF TGTGCTAGTAGCCTAATCTACAATGAGCAGTTCTTC
- TRBJ1-2 - TRBV15 14 CATSREGGDYGYTF TGTGCCACCAGCAGAGAAGGGGGAGACTATGGCTACACCTTC
- TRBJ2-3 - TRBV11-3 15 CASSFVLGVSDTQYF TGTGCCAGCAGCTTTGTCTTAGGGGTCTCAGATACGCAGTATTTT
once TRBJ2-3 TRBD1 TRBV4-3 16 CASSQDGQEGTDTQYF TGCGCCAGCAGCCAAGATGGACAGGAAGGCACAGATACGCAGTATTTT
once TRBJ2-3 - TRBV2 14 CASHGIRGTDTQYF TGTGCCAGCCACGGGATTCGAGGCACAGATACGCAGTATTTT
- TRBJ1-5 - TRBV30 18 CAWSVSRGGLGLNQPQHF TGTGCCTGGAGTGTGAGCCGAGGGGGACTAGGGTTGAATCAGCCCCAGCATTTT
- TRBJ2-1 - TRBV19 12 CASSARSGEQFF TGTGCCAGTAGTGCTCGGTCAGGGGAGCAGTTCTTC
- TRBJ1-3 - TRBV7-8 17 CASSSPRGDSAGNTIYF TGTGCCAGCAGCTCCCCCCGGGGTGACTCGGCTGGAAACACCATATATTTT
- TRBJ1-5 - TRBV15 15 CATSSPGQGNQPQHF TGTGCCACCAGCAGCCCGGGACAAGGGAATCAGCCCCAGCATTTT
- TRBJ2-5 - TRBV7-2 15 CASSRTLTLSETQYF TGTGCCAGCAGTCGCACCCTAACTTTGTCGGAGACCCAGTACTTC
- TRBJ2-7 TRBD2 TRBV5-4 17 CASSSPGTSRLDYEQYF TGTGCCAGCAGCTCCCCTGGGACTAGCCGGCTTGATTACGAGCAGTACTTC
- TRBJ2-1 TRBD2 TRBV25-1 14 CASTAGGVYNEQFF TGTGCCAGCACCGCCGGGGGGGTCTACAATGAGCAGTTCTTC
- TRBJ2-7 - TRBV15 15 CATSRDPQGLHEQYF TGTGCCACCAGCAGAGATCCCCAGGGGCTCCACGAGCAGTACTTC
few TRBJ2-7 - TRBV5-6 13 CASSSVDSYEQYF TGTGCCAGCAGCTCGGTCGACTCCTACGAGCAGTACTTC
- TRBJ1-3 TRBD1 TRBV10-3 14 CAISRTGGGNTIYF TGTGCCATCAGCCGGACAGGGGGTGGAAACACCATATATTTT